A selection of T cell receptor beta chains follows, all from one sample in a study of T cell repertoires in cytomegalovirus infection. TCRdb redid the calling of the reads with MiXCR, one entry per CDR3 protein. The sample comprises roughly 350,000 distinct CDR3 sequences, approximately 30% of which are singletons, and approximately 15% rests with the top ten. Which antigens these TCRs recognize remains unknown. The source material was cultured PBMCs, sampled from culture after CMV antigen stimulation. These TCRs come from a human donor in good health (CMV status not recorded). Some clones in this sample may be carry-over from other donors' samples. Each CDR3 is given with its conserved first and last residue. Each record gives: D gene, clone size, J gene, V gene, CDR3 DNA, CDR3 protein. D genes are given only for firm matches. Where a row states a size, it is once, few, many or the class of an expanded clone; other rows omit it.

d_gene: NA
abundance: NA
j_gene: TRBJ1-4
v_gene: TRBV28
CDR3nt: TGTGCCAGCAGTCCCGGGACTCTTGAGCGTGAAAAACTGTTTTTT
CDR3aa: CASSPGTLEREKLFF

d_gene: TRBD2
abundance: NA
j_gene: TRBJ2-7
v_gene: TRBV7-3
CDR3nt: TGTGCCAGCAGCTTAGCGGGAGGGTATTCCAGCGAGCAGTACTTC
CDR3aa: CASSLAGGYSSEQYF

d_gene: TRBD2
abundance: NA
j_gene: TRBJ2-3
v_gene: TRBV20-1
CDR3nt: TGCAGTGCCCCGGGGGGTAGCGGTACAGATACGCAGTATTTT
CDR3aa: CSAPGGSGTDTQYF

d_gene: TRBD1
abundance: NA
j_gene: TRBJ1-1
v_gene: TRBV28
CDR3nt: TGTGCCAGCAGTCTCACCGGGACAGATGAAGCTTTCTTT
CDR3aa: CASSLTGTDEAFF

d_gene: NA
abundance: NA
j_gene: TRBJ2-7
v_gene: TRBV7-4
CDR3nt: TGTGCCAGCAGCTTAGCGATTAGCGGACCTCGGGAGCAGTACTTC
CDR3aa: CASSLAISGPREQYF

d_gene: NA
abundance: few
j_gene: TRBJ2-1
v_gene: TRBV7-9
CDR3nt: TGTGCCAGCAGCTTAGCAGCCCACAATGAGCAGTTCTTC
CDR3aa: CASSLAAHNEQFF

d_gene: TRBD1
abundance: NA
j_gene: TRBJ2-7
v_gene: TRBV14
CDR3nt: TGTGCCAGCAGCCAAGCAATACAGGGGGTCTACGAGCAGTACTTC
CDR3aa: CASSQAIQGVYEQYF

d_gene: NA
abundance: NA
j_gene: TRBJ1-2
v_gene: TRBV6-6
CDR3nt: TGTGCCAGCAGTTACGAAGGAGGGCGGGGATTAAACTATGGCTACACCTTC
CDR3aa: CASSYEGGRGLNYGYTF

d_gene: TRBD2
abundance: NA
j_gene: TRBJ2-5
v_gene: TRBV7-9
CDR3nt: TGTGCCAGCAGCTTAGAACTAGCGTACCAAGAGACCCAGTACTTC
CDR3aa: CASSLELAYQETQYF

d_gene: TRBD1
abundance: few
j_gene: TRBJ2-1
v_gene: TRBV20-1
CDR3nt: TGCAGTGCTAGAGCCCCCGGGACAGGTCAATTCCGGGGCTCCTACAATGAGCAGTTCTTC
CDR3aa: CSARAPGTGQFRGSYNEQFF

d_gene: NA
abundance: once
j_gene: TRBJ2-1
v_gene: TRBV7-8
CDR3nt: TGTGCCAGCAGCTTACCCCTTAGCTCCTACAATGAGCAGTTCTTC
CDR3aa: CASSLPLSSYNEQFF

d_gene: TRBD1
abundance: NA
j_gene: TRBJ2-3
v_gene: TRBV6-2/TRBV6-3
CDR3nt: TGTGCCAGCGCGACGGGACAGACCTCTAGCACAGATACGCAGTATTTT
CDR3aa: CASATGQTSSTDTQYF

d_gene: TRBD2
abundance: many
j_gene: TRBJ2-5
v_gene: TRBV7-2
CDR3nt: TGTGCCAGCAGACAGACTAGCGGGGCCCGGGAGACCCAGTACTTC
CDR3aa: CASRQTSGARETQYF

d_gene: TRBD2
abundance: NA
j_gene: TRBJ2-3
v_gene: TRBV20-1
CDR3nt: TGCAGTGCTAGCCCGACTAGCCCGGGAGTAGATACGCAGTATTTT
CDR3aa: CSASPTSPGVDTQYF

d_gene: NA
abundance: NA
j_gene: TRBJ2-5
v_gene: TRBV7-2
CDR3nt: TGTGCCAGCAGCTTGGTCGCTCAGGGAAATACCCAGTACTTC
CDR3aa: CASSLVAQGNTQYF

d_gene: TRBD2
abundance: few
j_gene: TRBJ2-7
v_gene: TRBV6-2/TRBV6-3
CDR3nt: TGTGCCAGCAGTTTTGGAGCGGGATTAACCTACGAGCAGTACTTC
CDR3aa: CASSFGAGLTYEQYF

d_gene: NA
abundance: few
j_gene: TRBJ2-5
v_gene: TRBV4-3
CDR3nt: TGCGCCAGCAGCCAAGATCGGCGACAAGCAGGATGGGAGACCCAGTACTTC
CDR3aa: CASSQDRRQAGWETQYF

d_gene: NA
abundance: NA
j_gene: TRBJ1-6
v_gene: TRBV5-4
CDR3nt: TGTGCCAGCAGCGCAAATACAGAATATAATTCACCCCTCCACTTT
CDR3aa: CASSANTEYNSPLHF

d_gene: TRBD2
abundance: NA
j_gene: TRBJ2-1
v_gene: TRBV12-3/TRBV12-4
CDR3nt: TGTGTCAGCAGTTTAGCGTTAGGACTAGCGTATAATGAGCAGTTCTTC
CDR3aa: CVSSLALGLAYNEQFF

d_gene: TRBD2
abundance: NA
j_gene: TRBJ2-3
v_gene: TRBV4-3
CDR3nt: TGCGCCAGCAGCCAAGGTGGACTAGCCGATGCGCAGTATTTT
CDR3aa: CASSQGGLADAQYF

d_gene: NA
abundance: few
j_gene: TRBJ2-6
v_gene: TRBV19
CDR3nt: TGTGCCAGTAGTATTCATGGGGCCAACGTCCTGACTTTC
CDR3aa: CASSIHGANVLTF

d_gene: NA
abundance: NA
j_gene: TRBJ2-3
v_gene: TRBV25-1
CDR3nt: TGTGCCAGCAGTGATACCAAAGGGGGCACAGATACGCAGTATTTT
CDR3aa: CASSDTKGGTDTQYF

d_gene: NA
abundance: NA
j_gene: TRBJ1-1
v_gene: TRBV7-9
CDR3nt: TGTGCCAGCAGCCCTCTCAGGGAGAACACTGAAGCTTTCTTT
CDR3aa: CASSPLRENTEAFF

d_gene: NA
abundance: few
j_gene: TRBJ1-5
v_gene: TRBV18
CDR3nt: TGTGCCAGCTCACCACCGAGGCAGCTCAATCAGCCCCAGCATTTT
CDR3aa: CASSPPRQLNQPQHF

d_gene: NA
abundance: many
j_gene: TRBJ2-6
v_gene: TRBV7-8
CDR3nt: TGTGCCAGCAGCTCGGAGACAGGTACTGGGGCCAACGTCCTGACTTTC
CDR3aa: CASSSETGTGANVLTF

d_gene: NA
abundance: few
j_gene: TRBJ2-3
v_gene: TRBV7-8
CDR3nt: TGTGCCAGCAGGCTGTGGCGGGACAGCGCCACAGATACGCAGTATTTT
CDR3aa: CASRLWRDSATDTQYF

d_gene: NA
abundance: NA
j_gene: TRBJ2-7
v_gene: TRBV6-2/TRBV6-3
CDR3nt: TGTGCCAGCAGGCTTTCACAGGGACACGAGCAGTACTTC
CDR3aa: CASRLSQGHEQYF

d_gene: TRBD1
abundance: NA
j_gene: TRBJ2-5
v_gene: TRBV2
CDR3nt: TGTGCCAGCAGTGCTCGAGACAGGGTTTCCGTGGAGACCCAGTACTTC
CDR3aa: CASSARDRVSVETQYF

d_gene: NA
abundance: NA
j_gene: TRBJ2-4
v_gene: TRBV5-4
CDR3nt: TGTGCCAGCAGCAATCAAATGACTGTAGGATACATTCAGTACTTC
CDR3aa: CASSNQMTVGYIQYF

d_gene: NA
abundance: NA
j_gene: TRBJ1-1
v_gene: TRBV6-5
CDR3nt: TGTGCCAGCAGTTACTCGACGGAGAACACTGAAGCTTTCTTT
CDR3aa: CASSYSTENTEAFF

d_gene: TRBD2
abundance: few
j_gene: TRBJ2-7
v_gene: TRBV5-3
CDR3nt: TGTGCCAGCAGCTTGGTTAAGGGACTAGTGAGCGCCGAGCAGTACTTC
CDR3aa: CASSLVKGLVSAEQYF

d_gene: NA
abundance: few
j_gene: TRBJ2-1
v_gene: TRBV27
CDR3nt: TGTGCCAGCCAATCTCTGGACAGCTACAATGAGCAGTTCTTC
CDR3aa: CASQSLDSYNEQFF

d_gene: TRBD1
abundance: NA
j_gene: TRBJ1-2
v_gene: TRBV28
CDR3nt: TGTGCCAGCTCTGGACAGGGAGGACTGTTCTGGTATGGCTACACCTTC
CDR3aa: CASSGQGGLFWYGYTF

d_gene: TRBD2
abundance: NA
j_gene: TRBJ2-5
v_gene: TRBV30
CDR3nt: TGTGCCTGGAGCGAAAGCGGGATTGAGACCCAGTACTTC
CDR3aa: CAWSESGIETQYF

d_gene: TRBD2
abundance: many
j_gene: TRBJ2-1
v_gene: TRBV7-2
CDR3nt: TGTGCCAGCAGCTTAGCTAGCGGGGTAGGCAATGAGCAGTTCTTC
CDR3aa: CASSLASGVGNEQFF

d_gene: TRBD1
abundance: NA
j_gene: TRBJ1-5
v_gene: TRBV4-1
CDR3nt: TGCGCCAGCCGAGAGGACAGGGATAGCAATCAGCCCCAGCATTTT
CDR3aa: CASREDRDSNQPQHF

d_gene: NA
abundance: NA
j_gene: TRBJ2-3
v_gene: TRBV5-1
CDR3nt: TGCGCCAGCAGCTTGGAGGCAGGGTTGGAAGATACGCAGTATTTT
CDR3aa: CASSLEAGLEDTQYF

d_gene: NA
abundance: NA
j_gene: TRBJ2-1
v_gene: TRBV7-2
CDR3nt: TGTGCCAGCAGCTCCCCCCCGGACAGCAATGAGCAGTTCTTC
CDR3aa: CASSSPPDSNEQFF

d_gene: NA
abundance: NA
j_gene: TRBJ1-2
v_gene: TRBV7-2
CDR3nt: TGTGCCAGCAGCTCCGGACAGCAAGCTAACTATGGCTACACCTTC
CDR3aa: CASSSGQQANYGYTF

d_gene: TRBD1
abundance: few
j_gene: TRBJ1-2
v_gene: TRBV7-8
CDR3nt: TGTGCCAGCAGCTTGACAGGGTGGACCGAGTACGGTTATGGCTACACCTTC
CDR3aa: CASSLTGWTEYGYGYTF

d_gene: NA
abundance: many
j_gene: TRBJ2-4
v_gene: TRBV4-3
CDR3nt: TGCGCCAGCAGCCCGACAGAGGCCAAAAACATTCAGTACTTC
CDR3aa: CASSPTEAKNIQYF

d_gene: NA
abundance: NA
j_gene: TRBJ2-3
v_gene: TRBV6-4
CDR3nt: TGTGCCAGCAGTGAGGGAAGGGGCCGGACGCAGTATTTT
CDR3aa: CASSEGRGRTQYF

d_gene: TRBD2
abundance: NA
j_gene: TRBJ2-3
v_gene: TRBV10-3
CDR3nt: TGTGCCATCAGCGAGGGACTAGCGGATAACACAGATACGCAGTATTTT
CDR3aa: CAISEGLADNTDTQYF

d_gene: NA
abundance: NA
j_gene: TRBJ2-1
v_gene: TRBV7-2
CDR3nt: TGTGCCAGCAGCTTAGCAGGGACATCTCCCTACAATGAGCAGTTCTTC
CDR3aa: CASSLAGTSPYNEQFF

d_gene: NA
abundance: few
j_gene: TRBJ2-3
v_gene: TRBV20-1
CDR3nt: TGCAGCGCTAAGTCTCCAAGCGGCACAGATACGCAGTATTTT
CDR3aa: CSAKSPSGTDTQYF

d_gene: NA
abundance: NA
j_gene: TRBJ1-3
v_gene: TRBV7-9
CDR3nt: TGTGCCAGCAGCGGCTATACAGAGATCTCTGGAAACACCATATATTTT
CDR3aa: CASSGYTEISGNTIYF

d_gene: NA
abundance: NA
j_gene: TRBJ2-2
v_gene: TRBV4-1
CDR3nt: TGCGCCAGCAGCCAGGTGGCGAACACCGGGGAGCTGTTTTTT
CDR3aa: CASSQVANTGELFF

d_gene: NA
abundance: few
j_gene: TRBJ1-3
v_gene: TRBV3-1
CDR3nt: TGTGCCAGCAGCCAAGAGTACAGGGTCTTACTCTCTGGAAACACCATATATTTT
CDR3aa: CASSQEYRVLLSGNTIYF

d_gene: NA
abundance: NA
j_gene: TRBJ1-1
v_gene: TRBV7-9
CDR3nt: TGTGCCAGCAGCTTCGCGGGGCCGAACACTGAAGCTTTCTTT
CDR3aa: CASSFAGPNTEAFF

d_gene: NA
abundance: few
j_gene: TRBJ1-1
v_gene: TRBV5-4
CDR3nt: TGTGCCAGCAGCTTGGAGCCAGGGGACACTGAAGCTTTCTTT
CDR3aa: CASSLEPGDTEAFF

d_gene: TRBD1
abundance: few
j_gene: TRBJ1-1
v_gene: TRBV12-5
CDR3nt: TGTGCTAGTGGTCAGACAGGGGCGAACACTGAAGCTTTCTTT
CDR3aa: CASGQTGANTEAFF

d_gene: TRBD1
abundance: many
j_gene: TRBJ1-3
v_gene: TRBV7-8
CDR3nt: TGTGCCAGCAGAGGGACAGCCTCTGGAAACACCATATATTTT
CDR3aa: CASRGTASGNTIYF

d_gene: TRBD2
abundance: NA
j_gene: TRBJ2-3
v_gene: TRBV9
CDR3nt: TGTGCCAGCAGCGTAGTAGCGGGAGGGCCATTGGATACGCAGTATTTT
CDR3aa: CASSVVAGGPLDTQYF

d_gene: NA
abundance: few
j_gene: TRBJ1-5
v_gene: TRBV6-1
CDR3nt: TGTGCCAGCAGTGAAAGGGGACGGGGCAATCAGCCCCAGCATTTT
CDR3aa: CASSERGRGNQPQHF

d_gene: NA
abundance: NA
j_gene: TRBJ1-1
v_gene: TRBV11-3
CDR3nt: TGTGCCAGCAGCCGTAATACGGTGATGAACACTGAAGCTTTCTTT
CDR3aa: CASSRNTVMNTEAFF

d_gene: TRBD1
abundance: NA
j_gene: TRBJ1-6
v_gene: TRBV7-2
CDR3nt: TGTGCCAGCAGCTTTGTCGGGACAGGGTATAATTCACCCCTCCACTTT
CDR3aa: CASSFVGTGYNSPLHF

d_gene: TRBD2
abundance: NA
j_gene: TRBJ2-1
v_gene: TRBV24-1
CDR3nt: TGTGCCACCAGTGAGAGACTAGCGAGCCCCTACAATGAGCAGTTCTTC
CDR3aa: CATSERLASPYNEQFF

d_gene: TRBD1
abundance: NA
j_gene: TRBJ1-2
v_gene: TRBV5-4
CDR3nt: TGTGCCAGCAGGGTTCCGGGACAGGGAATAGATGGCTACACCTTC
CDR3aa: CASRVPGQGIDGYTF

d_gene: NA
abundance: few
j_gene: TRBJ2-1
v_gene: TRBV6-1
CDR3nt: TGTGCCAGCACCACGGGACACCATTACAATGAGCAGTTCTTC
CDR3aa: CASTTGHHYNEQFF

d_gene: NA
abundance: NA
j_gene: TRBJ1-5
v_gene: TRBV11-2
CDR3nt: TGTGCCAGCAGCTTAGTGGGCACATTTTACGATAGCAATCAGCCCCAGCATTTT
CDR3aa: CASSLVGTFYDSNQPQHF